The 30 T cell receptor beta chains below all came from one sample that was sequenced in a study of CXCR3-negative and CXCR3-positive naive CD8 T cells. Notes on the study in general: Naive cells positive for CXCR3 carried more hydrophobic TRB CDR3s than CXCR3-negative ones.

Each TRB cDNA library was prepared by 5' RACE (with UMI labels). TCRdb re-called the 5' RACE reads; one entry per CDR3 protein, DNA not given. This repertoire comprises 130,000 to 150,000 distinct CDR3 sequences; its ten largest clones make up about 0.3%. No cognate antigen is known for these TCRs. Sample: naive CXCR3+ CD8+ T cells from blood. Subset reported: CD45RO-CCR7+CD27+CD95- naive CD8+ T cells expressing CXCR3 (TNR3+). The origin of the receptors is a human donor in good health. Some clones in this sample may be carry-over from other donors' samples.

The chain uses TRBV10-3 and TRBJ2-7. CDR3 size: 12 residues. Germline lookup yields CDR1 ENHRY and CDR2 SYGVKD. The CDR3 is CAISTPSYEQYF.

This chain connects TRBV7-3 to TRBJ1-6; TCRdb calls TRBD1, which cannot be checked without DNA. Germline CDR1 is SGHTA and CDR2 is FQGTGA. The CDR3 spans 15 residues. CDR3 sequence: CASSSTGGAGSPLHF.

The gene calls are TRBV6-2 or TRBV6-3 and TRBJ2-5; the TCRdb D gene call, TRBD1, has no DNA to confirm it. Germline CDR1 and CDR2: MNHEY and SVGEGT. This CDR3 comprises 12 residues. CDR3 residues: CASSYGGETQYF.

The J gene is TRBJ2-7, the V gene TRBV7-6; as DNA is missing, the TRBD2 call by TCRdb cannot be tested. CDR3 size: 16 residues. CDR1 and CDR2 (germline): SGHVS, FNYEAQ. The CDR3 protein is CASSLGGLADSYEQYF.

The rearrangement uses TRBV6-2 or TRBV6-3 and TRBJ2-3; lacking DNA, the TRBD1 call made by TCRdb goes unchecked. Germline V gene sequence: CDR1 MNHEY, CDR2 SVGEGT. The CDR3 loop spans 15 amino acids. This CDR3 is CASSYRGRSTDTQYF.

The rearrangement uses TRBV20-1 and TRBJ2-7; with no DNA, the TCRdb D assignment of TRBD2 cannot be verified. The CDR3 runs 16 residues. CDR1 and CDR2 from the germline V gene are DFQATT and SNEGSKA (reference sequence). CDR3 loop: CSARDEGSGSLYEQYF.

The CDR3 is CSVEGMTNEQYF. The rearrangement uses TRBV29-1 and TRBJ2-7. The CDR3 length is 12 residues. Germline V gives CDR1 SQVTM, CDR2 ANQGSEA.

J is TRBJ2-6 and V is TRBV12-3 or TRBV12-4; TCRdb names TRBD1, which stays unverified in the absence of DNA. The CDR3 contains 14 residues. This chain's CDR3 is CASSSPAGANVLTF.

V usage is TRBV7-2 and J usage is TRBJ2-1; TCRdb calls TRBD2, which cannot be checked without DNA. The CDR3 spans 16 residues. Germline values: CDR1 SGHTA, CDR2 FQGNSA. The CDR3: CASSRDLGTRFIEQFF.

The chain carries TRBV7-9 and TRBJ2-4; no DNA is available, so the TRBD2 call from TCRdb remains unchecked. The CDR3 length is 19 residues. Germline V gives CDR1 SEHNR, CDR2 FQNEAQ (reference sequence). CDR3 sequence reads: CASSHGLAGHVLAKNIQYF.

The rearrangement uses TRBV4-3 and TRBJ1-5; the D call from TCRdb, TRBD1, cannot be confirmed without DNA. CDR1 is LGHNA, CDR2 YSLEER, per germline. The CDR3 has 16 residues. CDR3 sequence reads: CASSQDAGGIGQPQHF.

The gene calls are TRBV15 and TRBJ2-3; TCRdb outputs TRBD2, but without DNA this stays unchecked. CDR1 is LNHNV, CDR2 YYDKDF, per germline (reference sequence). This CDR3 has 18 amino acids. The CDR3: CATSRDLDAGRVADTQYF.

The V call is TRBV11-2, the J call TRBJ2-2. Per the germline V gene, CDR1 is SGHAT and CDR2 is FQNNGV. This CDR3 contains 12 residues. The CDR3 region is CASSIGTGELFF.

This sequence joins TRBV15 and TRBJ1-1. The length of the CDR3 is 13 residues. The germline V gene has CDR1 LNHNV and CDR2 YYDKDF (reference sequence). This CDR3 reads CATSRGSATEAFF.

This chain links TRBV6-5 with TRBJ2-7; without DNA, the TCRdb call of TRBD1 cannot be checked. The CDR3 length is 16 residues. CDR1 is MNHEY, CDR2 SVGAGI, per germline. The CDR3 loop reads CASSPGTGSTSYEQYF.

This rearrangement joins TRBV29-1 to TRBJ2-3; TCRdb lists TRBD1, though no DNA is available to test this call. This CDR3 has 14 amino acids. Germline-derived CDR1 and CDR2 are SQVTM and ANQGSEA. The CDR3 sequence is CSVEARTGADTQYF.

The gene calls are TRBV29-1 and TRBJ1-2. Germline V gene sequence: CDR1 SQVTM, CDR2 ANQGSEA. CDR3 length equals 14 residues. CDR3 protein: CSVEDLQGMNGYTF.

The rearrangement links TRBV28 to TRBJ2-7. Per germline, CDR1 MDHEN and CDR2 SYDVKM. The CDR3 runs 13 residues. The CDR3 spells CASSLKINYEQYF.

The chain joins TRBV2 to TRBJ1-6; no DNA is available, so the TRBD1 call from TCRdb remains unchecked. Germline CDR1 and CDR2: SNHLY and FYNNEI. The CDR3 length is 15 residues. The CDR3 region is CASSGGGQGISPLHF. The full variable domain, in which reference TRBV2 and TRBJ1-6 provide the parts outside the CDR3, is EPEVTQTPSHQVTQMGQEVILRCVPISNHLYFYWYRQILGQKVEFLVSFYNNEISEKSEIFDDQFSVERPDGSNFTLKIRSTKLEDSAMYFCASSGGGQGISPLHFGNGTRLTVT.

The rearrangement uses TRBV20-1 and TRBJ1-2; there is no DNA to check the TCRdb D call of TRBD1. This CDR3 contains 13 residues. CDR1 and CDR2 from the germline V gene are DFQATT and SNEGSKA (reference sequence). The CDR3 loop is CSARPRANYGYTF.

The chain carries TRBV5-8 and TRBJ2-1; TCRdb's D gene call, TRBD1, goes unchecked for lack of DNA. The length of the CDR3 is 16 residues. Germline values: CDR1 SGHTS, CDR2 YDEGEE. This CDR3 is CASSSEGGLVENEQFF.

The chain links TRBV7-6 to TRBJ1-1; the D gene TCRdb calls, TRBD1, cannot be checked with no DNA. Germline V gives CDR1 SGHVS, CDR2 FNYEAQ. The CDR3 spans 16 residues. The CDR3 spells CASSSGDRHMNTEAFF.

CDR3: CASSLVGTGGIYEQYF. The chain links TRBV7-9 to TRBJ2-7; TCRdb names TRBD1, which stays unverified in the absence of DNA. Germline V CDR1 and CDR2: SEHNR, FQNEAQ (reference sequence). This CDR3 is built from 16 residues.

The chain combines TRBV15 with TRBJ1-5. Germline assignment: CDR1 LNHNV and CDR2 YYDKDF (reference sequence). The CDR3 length is 15 residues. CDR3 sequence: CATSREVTRDQPQHF.

The rearrangement links TRBV7-9 to TRBJ2-5. This CDR3 is built from 11 residues. CDR1 SEHNR and CDR2 FQNEAQ come from the germline V gene (reference sequence). CDR3 region: CASSVEETQYF.

This chain uses TRBV2 with TRBJ2-7; lacking DNA, the TRBD2 call made by TCRdb goes unchecked. CDR1 and CDR2 (germline): SNHLY, FYNNEI. The CDR3 has 15 amino acids. CDR3 amino acids: CASNSGLAVSYEQYF.

The rearrangement joins TRBV2 to TRBJ2-1; with no DNA, the TCRdb D assignment of TRBD1 cannot be verified. CDR1 and CDR2 (germline): SNHLY, FYNNEI. The CDR3 covers 16 residues. The CDR3 sequence: CASSFGQGVSYNEQFF.

The rearrangement links TRBV29-1 to TRBJ1-2. This CDR3 has 13 residues. The germline gives CDR1 SQVTM, CDR2 ANQGSEA. This CDR3 is CSIRREKTYGYTF.

CDR3 in amino acids: CASSLAIGEEQFF. The chain recombines TRBV12-3 or TRBV12-4 with TRBJ2-1; TCRdb designates TRBD2, a call that cannot be tested without DNA. The CDR3 is 13 residues long.

This chain joins TRBV3-1 and TRBJ1-1; TCRdb's assignment of TRBD1 cannot be checked, as there is no DNA. CDR3 length: 16 residues. Germline CDR1 LGHDT, CDR2 YNNKEL (reference sequence). CDR3 in amino acids: CASSHVGQGSSSSAFF.